Listed here are 21 T cell receptor beta chains from one sample, sequenced in a study of OX40 agonist ivuxolimab in advanced cancers. TCRdb's table, derived via immunoSEQ multiplex PCR, lists solely in-frame clones and lacks some. The profile covers approximately 90,000 clones, with about 85% appearing a single time and 3.8% taken by the ten largest. The sequencing used CD4+ or CD8+ T cells sorted from blood, collected in a trial of the OX40 agonist ivuxolimab. The receptors were gathered from an adult with an advanced solid tumor such as melanoma, head and neck, liver or kidney cancer.

V and J are TRBV13 and TRBJ2-5; D is ambiguous. The V end was cut by 5 bases, the J end by 5 bases, with 21 bases between. The CDR3 is made up of 16 amino acids. The germline V gene has CDR1 PRHDT and CDR2 FYEKMQ (reference sequence). The CDR3 reads CASSPPAGFGDETQYF. The DNA for the CDR3 is TGTGCCAGCAGCCCTCCGGCCGGGTTCGGCGACGAGACCCAGTACTTC.

This chain links TRBV27 with TRBJ2-7, with D hard to call. In germline, CDR1 is MNHEY, CDR2 SMNVEV (reference sequence). This CDR3 spans 13 amino acids. V was pared by 4 bases and J by 0 bases, with 7 bases between. The CDR3, as DNA: TGTGCCAGCAGTTATGCCAGCTCCTACGAGCAGTACTTC. Its protein is CASSYASSYEQYF.

The rearrangement links TRBV28 to TRBJ2-7; 7 bases match TRBD2. V lost 8 bases, J lost 3 bases, and 7 bases stayed unmatched. Germline-derived CDR1 and CDR2 are MDHEN and SYDVKM. This CDR3 region has 13 residues. The CDR3 is CASETSTNYEQYF. The CDR3 DNA reads TGTGCCAGCGAGACTAGCACCAACTACGAGCAGTACTTC. Full variable domain (rest looked up from reference TRBV28 and TRBJ2-7): DVKVTQSSRYLVKRTGEKVFLECVQDMDHENMFWYRQDPGLGLRLIYFSYDVKMKEKGDIPEGYSVSREKKERFSLILESASTNQTSMYLCASETSTNYEQYFGPGTRLTVT.

This clone was found once. Here the CDR3 DNA reads TGTGCCTGGAGGTCTCCTGGGGGAAACTATGGCTACACCTTC. Its translation is CAWRSPGGNYGYTF. The chain employs TRBV30 and TRBJ1-2; D may be TRBD1 (5 bases). The CDR3 is 14 amino acids. Trimming stripped 3 bases from V and 2 bases from J, with 13 bases between. Germline CDR1 reads GTSNPN; CDR2 reads SVGIG (reference sequence).

This clone has just one count. V usage is TRBV28 and J usage is TRBJ2-3; TRBD2 agrees at 9 bases. The germline gives CDR1 MDHEN, CDR2 SYDVKM. The CDR3 spans 16 residues. V trimming: 6 bases; J trimming: 3 bases; junction bases outside the gene matches: 10. The CDR3 sequence is CASSPLGSGGTDTQYF. In DNA form, the CDR3 reads TGTGCCAGCAGCCCCCTGGGGAGCGGGGGGACAGATACGCAGTATTTT.

The J gene is TRBJ2-7, the V gene TRBV4-1; 7 positions match TRBD1. The germline V gene has CDR1 MGHRA and CDR2 YSYEKL. The CDR3 totals 16 residues. Trimming removed 1 base from V and 8 bases from J; junction bases left unmatched: 14. This CDR3 is CASSQGGVTGAGQQYF. CDR3 in DNA: TGCGCCAGCAGCCAAGGCGGTGTCACAGGGGCAGGACAGCAGTACTTC.

This clone was seen a few times. This chain uses TRBV2 with TRBJ1-2; TRBD1 is a possible D gene (6 bases). Germline assignment: CDR1 SNHLY and CDR2 FYNNEI. CDR3 size: 17 residues. Trimming shortened V by 8 bases and J by 0 bases, and 22 bases separated the two germline ends. CDR3 in DNA: TGTGCCAGCTCCAAGGGAGGGGGGGTTGTTTCTAACTATGGCTACACCTTC. Its protein is CASSKGGGVVSNYGYTF.

The gene calls are TRBV6-5 and TRBJ1-2; perhaps TRBD1 as D (5 bases). The V end was cut by 4 bases, the J end by 3 bases, with 15 bases between. The CDR3 sequence is 15 residues long. CDR1 is MNHEY, CDR2 SVGAGI, per germline. The CDR3 reads CASSFLGREDYGYTF. CDR3 coding DNA: TGTGCCAGCAGTTTTCTGGGCAGGGAAGACTATGGCTACACCTTC.

This clone was detected a few times. V gene TRBV4-1 combines with J gene TRBJ2-7; 10 bases are shared with TRBD2. The CDR3 length is 15 residues. With V trimmed by 7 bases and J by 6 bases, 12 bases remained unmatched. CDR1 is MGHRA, CDR2 YSYEKL, per germline. CDR3 sequence: CASTPRASGSGEQYF. CDR3 nucleotide sequence: TGCGCCAGCACTCCGCGGGCTAGCGGGAGTGGCGAGCAGTACTTC.

J is TRBJ1-4 and V is TRBV27; TRBD1 matches 7 bases. This CDR3 is built from 13 residues. V trimming: 5 bases; J trimming: 6 bases; junction bases outside the gene matches: 3. Germline V gene lookup returns CDR1 MNHEY and CDR2 SMNVEV (reference sequence). CDR3 in amino acids: CASSRGLDEKLFF. The CDR3 nucleotides are TGTGCCAGCAGTAGGGGGCTAGATGAAAAACTGTTTTTT.

V is TRBV28 and J is TRBJ2-7; TRBD1 is a possible D gene (6 bases). Trimming removed 6 bases from V and 4 bases from J, with 19 bases in between. The CDR3 sequence is 15 residues long. Germline lookup yields CDR1 MDHEN and CDR2 SYDVKM. The CDR3 is CASRQPGQVGYEQYF. In nucleotides, the CDR3 is TGTGCCAGCAGACAACCGGGACAAGTAGGGTACGAGCAGTACTTC. Based on the CDR3 plus reference TRBV28 and TRBJ2-7, the full variable domain is DVKVTQSSRYLVKRTGEKVFLECVQDMDHENMFWYRQDPGLGLRLIYFSYDVKMKEKGDIPEGYSVSREKKERFSLILESASTNQTSMYLCASRQPGQVGYEQYFGPGTRLTVT.

The CDR3, as DNA: TGTGCCAGCAGCCTAGGGGGAGTGGGAGGGAGCAATCAGCCCCAGCATTTT. Translation gives CASSLGGVGGSNQPQHF. V gene TRBV5-4 combines with J gene TRBJ1-5, with D perhaps TRBD1 (6 bases). V was shortened by 4 bases and J by 1 base, with 18 bases between the two germline ends. Germline assignment: CDR1 SGHNT and CDR2 YYREEE (reference sequence). This CDR3 is built from 17 residues. The variable domain in full, completed from reference TRBV5-4 and TRBJ1-5, reads ETGVTQSPTHLIKTRGQQVTLRCSSQSGHNTVSWYQQALGQGPQFIFQYYREEENGRGNFPPRFSGLQFPNYSSELNVNALELDDSALYLCASSLGGVGGSNQPQHFGDGTRLSIL.

The V gene is TRBV4-3, the J gene TRBJ2-7; possible D gene TRBD1, 6 bases. The ends were cut back, 3 bases at V and 0 bases at J, with 15 bases in the middle. Germline loops: CDR1 LGHNA, CDR2 YSLEER. The CDR3 runs to 16 residues. As DNA, the CDR3 is TGCGCCAGCAGCCAGGGGGCTAGGGGGACCTCCTACGAGCAGTACTTC. Amino acids: CASSQGARGTSYEQYF.

The chain couples TRBV28 to TRBJ2-6, with 7 bases fitting TRBD1. The V gene's germline CDR1 is MDHEN and CDR2 SYDVKM. The CDR3 is 16 residues long. With 6 bases clipped from V and 5 bases from J, the junction kept 10 bases outside the gene matches. The CDR3 coding sequence is TGTGCCAGCAGCCAAGGGGGCGGCCTATGGGCCAACGTCCTGACTTTC. It is translated as CASSQGGGLWANVLTF.

This clone was counted once. The V and J genes are TRBV10-3 and TRBJ2-3; D is unresolved. V shed 6 bases and J shed 2 bases, with 6 bases lying between them. The CDR3 covers 12 residues. Germline values: CDR1 ENHRY, CDR2 SYGVKD. CDR3 in DNA: TGTGCCATCAGAACAACCACAGATACGCAGTATTTT. Its translation: CAIRTTTDTQYF.

V is TRBV4-1 and J is TRBJ2-3; D remains ambiguous. Trimming removed 0 bases at V and 2 bases at J, with 6 bases between. Germline V CDR1 and CDR2: MGHRA, YSYEKL. This CDR3 comprises 14 residues. The CDR3 bases are TGCGCCAGCAGCCAAGATCCCGTCACAGATACGCAGTATTTT. Its translation: CASSQDPVTDTQYF.

V usage is TRBV28 and J usage is TRBJ2-7, with 11 bases matching TRBD1. V lost 6 bases, J lost 3 bases, and 4 bases stayed unmatched. Germline-derived CDR1 and CDR2 are MDHEN and SYDVKM. The CDR3 contains 14 residues. The CDR3 DNA follows: TGTGCCAGCAGCCGGGACAGGGGGTACTACGAGCAGTACTTC. Its protein product is CASSRDRGYYEQYF.

This clone was counted a single time. The chain has TRBV30 and TRBJ1-6; D remains unclear. The length of the CDR3 is 14 residues. Trimming removed 4 bases at V and 7 bases at J, with 14 bases between. Germline V gene data show CDR1 as GTSNPN and CDR2 as SVGIG (reference sequence). CDR3 amino acids: CAWMEAERNSPLHF. Written as DNA, the CDR3 is TGTGCCTGGATGGAGGCAGAACGGAATTCACCCCTCCACTTT.

The chain links TRBV2 to TRBJ2-5; 10 bases are a match to TRBD2. The CDR3 is 13 residues long. Per the germline V gene, CDR1 is SNHLY and CDR2 is FYNNEI. V lost 10 bases to trimming and J lost 4 bases; unmatched junction nucleotides: 6. CDR3: CAIKREGGETQYF. The CDR3 nucleotides read TGTGCCATTAAGCGGGAGGGAGGAGAGACCCAGTACTTC.

The rearrangement links TRBV6-5 to TRBJ2-7, with D perhaps TRBD1 (6 bases). The V end lost 6 bases, the J end lost 2 bases, and 14 bases lay between the germline ends. The CDR3 is made up of 14 amino acids. Per germline, CDR1 MNHEY and CDR2 SVGAGI. The CDR3 DNA reads TGTGCCAGCAGATATACAGGGCTCACCTACGAGCAGTACTTC. Translating gives CASRYTGLTYEQYF.

This chain links TRBV10-3 with TRBJ2-1, with D uncertain. V gave up 2 bases and J gave up 7 bases, with 3 bases separating them. The CDR3 length is 11 residues. Germline V CDR1 and CDR2: ENHRY, SYGVKD. CDR3 in amino acids: CAISETNEQFF. As DNA, the CDR3 is TGTGCCATCAGTGAGACAAATGAGCAGTTCTTC.